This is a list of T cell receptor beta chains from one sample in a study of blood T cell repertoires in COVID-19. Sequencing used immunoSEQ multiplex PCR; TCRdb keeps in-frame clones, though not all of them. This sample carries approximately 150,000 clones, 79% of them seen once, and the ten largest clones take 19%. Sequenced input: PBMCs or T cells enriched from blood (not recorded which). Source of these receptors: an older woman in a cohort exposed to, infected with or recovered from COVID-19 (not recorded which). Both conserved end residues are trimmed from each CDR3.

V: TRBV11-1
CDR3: ASSSGQGGRNEQF

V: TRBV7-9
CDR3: ASSFSPRGTYNEQF

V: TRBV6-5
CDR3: ASSYSTSGNTEAF

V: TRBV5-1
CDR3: ASSLLLAAFEETQY

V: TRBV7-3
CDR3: ASSPIGGYEQY

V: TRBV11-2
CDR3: ASRPPGLVEAGELF

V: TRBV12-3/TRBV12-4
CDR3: ASTLGQGGGYT

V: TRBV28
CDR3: ASGRGGNQPQH

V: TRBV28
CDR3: ASSLVRGTEAF

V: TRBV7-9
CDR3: ASSRGTNEKLF

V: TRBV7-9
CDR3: ASSPGRGTGAWGTEAF

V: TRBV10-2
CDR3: AARDRNTEAF

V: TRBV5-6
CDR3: ASSPGATHYGYT

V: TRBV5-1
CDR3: ASRGGGETQY

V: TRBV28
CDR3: ASSSGQHNQPQH

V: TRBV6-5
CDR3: ASSIGQTGTGELF

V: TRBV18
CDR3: ASAGLAGGNEQF

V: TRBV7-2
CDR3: ASSYSPPIRDTEAF

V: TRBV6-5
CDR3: ASSRDRAYGYT

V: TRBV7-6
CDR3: ASSLAGTGDTDTQY

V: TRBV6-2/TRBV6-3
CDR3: ASSYRAGGRGEQF

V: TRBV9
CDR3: ASSPNSYNSPLH

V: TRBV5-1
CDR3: ASSLTGGEETQY

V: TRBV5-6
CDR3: ASSFLPNEQF

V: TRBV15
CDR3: ATSRDEAGNTIY

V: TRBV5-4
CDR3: ASSQRQGTSYEQY

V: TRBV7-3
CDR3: ASSLIGGIRVTGELF

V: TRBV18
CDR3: ASSYTGGTNEKLF

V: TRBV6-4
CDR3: ASSDSGHSSNQPQH

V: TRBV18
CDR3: ASSGGRTGTGELF

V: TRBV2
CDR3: ASSELARQF

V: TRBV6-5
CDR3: ASSYSGRAGGRPEY

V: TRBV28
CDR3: ASSLNPGTGAELF

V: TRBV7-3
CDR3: ASSLTSGSTDTQY

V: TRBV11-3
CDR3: ASSQIAGVKGSYEQY

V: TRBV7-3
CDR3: ASSGYYSGRPGELF

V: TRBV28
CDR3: ASSSYRGSSYNSPLH

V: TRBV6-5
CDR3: ASEPTDTGTDTQY

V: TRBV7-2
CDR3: ASSLGTANTEAF

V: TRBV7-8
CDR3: ASSLGMGGKDNEQF

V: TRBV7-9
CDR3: ASNIGSSPYNEQF

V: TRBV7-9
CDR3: ASSPRGANTDTQY

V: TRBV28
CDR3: ASSLTGRPGTSEETQY

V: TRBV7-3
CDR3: ASSLDRYTYNEQF

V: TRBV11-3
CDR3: ASSTRERGGDTEAF

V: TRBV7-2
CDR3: ASSKGVSVSEQF

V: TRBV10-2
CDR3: ASVGPGRTYNEQF

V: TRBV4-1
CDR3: ASSQSTSSYNEQF

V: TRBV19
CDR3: ASSISRRAVLPDTQY

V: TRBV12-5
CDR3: ASGPRGNRLNEQF